This T cell receptor (beta chain) comes out of a study of shared T cell receptors in the human thymus. Profiling relied on immunoSEQ multiplex PCR, and the TCRdb table lists in-frame clones only, not all of them. The sample carries about 660,000 clones, roughly 90% recorded once. In germline, CDR1 is SGHRS, CDR2 YFSETQ. This CDR3 has 18 residues. V trimming: 2 bases; J trimming: 0 bases; junction bases outside the gene matches: 14. These data also featured in a second study, about human thymus T cells. That study reports: Resections were taken during corrective heart surgery, and the thymus tissue came from these. Use of V and J genes seemed skewed within the thymic and blood repertoires. Related studies found that unrelated individuals share highly overlapping thymic repertoires.

The sequenced sample was thymocytes. The sequence derives from a boy under two years old with a congenital heart defect. The chain has TRBV5-1 and TRBJ2-7; 7 nucleotides agree with TRBD1. CDR3 region: CASSFHRGLVGHSYEQYF. DNA of the CDR3: TGCGCCAGCAGCTTCCACAGGGGCTTAGTAGGTCACTCCTACGAGCAGTACTTC.